The entry below gives a single TCR beta chain sequence along with its context. Trimming took 3 bases from V and 3 from J, leaving 15 bases between them. Germline V CDR1 and CDR2: MNHNS, SASEGT. The CDR3 consists of 15 residues. Per the study methods: Estimated nucleated cell counts came from reference gene primer amplification. The repertoire was sequenced with immunoSEQ multiplex PCR; TCRdb's copy has only in-frame clones and lacks some. V and J calls plus clone size are reproduced from that table; the DNA served to infer D and trimming. The data hold about 410,000 clones, with 89% observed a single time. The source of the sample is a study of blood T cell repertoires in COVID-19. Whole-study context: The analysed material was cDNA or gDNA that came from T cells, B-cell-depleted T cells, or PBMCs.

J is TRBJ2-7 and V is TRBV6-1; D is unclear. The clonotype originates from a middle-aged woman with COVID-19, enrolled during active disease. The sequenced sample consisted of peripheral blood. CDR3: CASSEARLNRYEQYF. The CDR3 DNA reads as TGTGCCAGCAGTGAGGCCAGATTAAACCGCTACGAGCAGTACTTC.